Reported below is one TCR beta chain. TCRdb keeps only in-frame clones here, not all; method: immunoSEQ multiplex PCR. The table has 170,000 or so clones, roughly 80% seen once. This sample is part of a study of cytomegalovirus exposure and HLA in healthy donors. Germline-derived CDR1 and CDR2 are MNHEY and SVGAGI. Trimming pared 0 bases from V and 4 bases from J, leaving 9 bases between. This CDR3 spans 14 amino acids. The TCR originated in a woman aged 18 to 35 in good health and CMV-seropositive. The chain couples TRBV6-5 to TRBJ1-1, with D uncertain. Sample: PBMCs. This CDR3 is CASSYSGVITEAFF. CDR3 bases: TGTGCCAGCAGTTACTCGGGAGTGATCACTGAAGCTTTCTTT.